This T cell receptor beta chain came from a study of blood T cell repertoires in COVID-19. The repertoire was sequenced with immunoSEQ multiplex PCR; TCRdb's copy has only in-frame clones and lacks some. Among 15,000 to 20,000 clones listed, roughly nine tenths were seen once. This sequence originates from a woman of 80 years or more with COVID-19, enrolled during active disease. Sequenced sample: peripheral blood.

DNA for the CDR3: TGTGCCAGCAGGCTGGACAGAGGAAACTATGGCTACACCTTC. Its translation is CASRLDRGNYGYTF. The chain recombines TRBV2 with TRBJ1-2; a possible D gene is TRBD1 (6 bases). Germline CDR1 SNHLY, CDR2 FYNNEI. Trimming took off 6 bases at V and 2 bases at J, with 13 bases between the two ends. The CDR3 has 14 amino acids. The full variable domain, rest sourced from reference TRBV2 and TRBJ1-2, is EPEVTQTPSHQVTQMGQEVILRCVPISNHLYFYWYRQILGQKVEFLVSFYNNEISEKSEIFDDQFSVERPDGSNFTLKIRSTKLEDSAMYFCASRLDRGNYGYTFGSGTRLTVV.